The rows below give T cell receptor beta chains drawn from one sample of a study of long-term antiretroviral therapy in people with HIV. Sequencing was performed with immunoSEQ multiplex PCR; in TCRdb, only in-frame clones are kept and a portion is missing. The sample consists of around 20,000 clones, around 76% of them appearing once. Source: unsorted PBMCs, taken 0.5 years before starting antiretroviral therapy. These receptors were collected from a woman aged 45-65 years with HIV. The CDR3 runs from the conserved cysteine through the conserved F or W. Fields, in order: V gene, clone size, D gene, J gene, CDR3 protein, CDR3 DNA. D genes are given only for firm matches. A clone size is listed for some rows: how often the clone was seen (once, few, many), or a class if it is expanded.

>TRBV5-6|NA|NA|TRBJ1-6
CASSLGADNSPLHF
TGTGCCAGCAGCTTAGGGGCAGATAATTCACCCCTCCACTTT
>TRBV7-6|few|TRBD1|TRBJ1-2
CASSPTGVYGYTF
TGTGCCAGCAGCCCGACAGGGGTCTATGGCTACACCTTC
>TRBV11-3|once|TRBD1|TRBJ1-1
CASSPGQGPAFF
TGTGCCAGCAGCCCCGGACAGGGACCAGCTTTCTTT
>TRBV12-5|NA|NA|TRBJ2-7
CASGSGSGYYEQYF
TGTGCTAGTGGTTCCGGGAGTGGGTACTACGAGCAGTACTTC
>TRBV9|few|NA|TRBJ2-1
CASSARRTVNYNEQFF
TGTGCCAGCAGCGCCCGTCGGACAGTAAACTACAATGAGCAGTTCTTC
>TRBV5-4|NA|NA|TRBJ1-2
CASSLRGEGYTF
TGTGCCAGCAGCTTGCGGGGGGAGGGCTACACCTTC
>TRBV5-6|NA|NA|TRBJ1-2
CASSHRDGYTF
TGTGCCAGCAGCCACAGGGATGGCTACACCTTC
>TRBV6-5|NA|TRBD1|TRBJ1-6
CASSYTTGEDSPLHF
TGTGCCAGCAGTTACACGACAGGGGAAGATTCACCCCTCCACTTT
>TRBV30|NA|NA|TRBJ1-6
CAWSASSTGSLHF
TGTGCCTGGAGTGCCTCGAGTACAGGCTCCCTCCACTTT
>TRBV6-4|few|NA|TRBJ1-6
CASSESFYNSPLHF
TGTGCCAGCAGTGAGAGCTTCTATAATTCACCCCTCCACTTT
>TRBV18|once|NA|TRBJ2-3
CASSPAFPDTQYF
TGTGCCAGCTCACCAGCTTTCCCAGATACGCAGTATTTT
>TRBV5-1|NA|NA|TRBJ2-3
CASSLAWVTRLSTDTQYF
TGCGCCAGCAGCTTGGCCTGGGTAACTAGACTGTCTACAGATACGCAGTATTTT
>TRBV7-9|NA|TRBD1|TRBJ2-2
CASSAGTGQDSGELFF
TGTGCCAGCAGCGCAGGGACAGGGCAGGATTCCGGGGAGCTGTTTTTT
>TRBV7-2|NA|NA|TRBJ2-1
CASSLYGGSEQFF
TGTGCCAGCAGCTTATATGGAGGGAGTGAGCAGTTCTTC
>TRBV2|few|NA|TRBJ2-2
CASRWDRIVDTGELFF
TGTGCCAGCAGGTGGGACCGAATAGTTGACACCGGGGAGCTGTTTTTT
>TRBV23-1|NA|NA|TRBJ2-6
CASSPSDGLDRISGANVLTF
TGCGCCAGCAGTCCATCGGATGGGTTAGACAGAATCTCTGGGGCCAACGTCCTGACTTTC
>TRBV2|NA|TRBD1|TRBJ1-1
CASSEAPGQGEAFF
TGTGCCAGCAGTGAAGCCCCGGGACAGGGGGAAGCTTTCTTT
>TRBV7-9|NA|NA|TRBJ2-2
CASSLNSYTGELFF
TGTGCCAGCAGCCTTAACAGTTACACCGGGGAGCTGTTTTTT
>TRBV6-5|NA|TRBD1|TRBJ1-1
CASSTGVKNTEAFF
TGTGCCAGCAGTACAGGGGTCAAGAACACTGAAGCTTTCTTT
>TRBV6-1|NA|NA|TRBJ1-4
CASSERGWPNEKLFF
TGTGCCAGCAGTGAACGGGGGTGGCCTAATGAAAAACTGTTTTTT
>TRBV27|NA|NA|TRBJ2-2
CASSTDTGELFF
TGTGCCAGCAGTACGGACACCGGGGAGCTGTTTTTT
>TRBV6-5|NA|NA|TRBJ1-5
CASSYHQFSNQPQHF
TGTGCCAGCAGTTACCACCAATTCAGCAATCAGCCCCAGCATTTT
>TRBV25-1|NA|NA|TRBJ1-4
CASRGWATNEKLFF
TGTGCCAGCAGGGGGTGGGCAACTAATGAAAAACTGTTTTTT
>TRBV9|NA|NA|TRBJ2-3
CASSLQPSRGSGTQYF
TGTGCCAGCAGCCTGCAACCCTCTAGAGGCAGCGGTACGCAGTATTTT
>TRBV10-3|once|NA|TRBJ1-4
CAIREGPGGKLFF
TGTGCCATCAGGGAGGGGCCTGGGGGAAAACTGTTTTTT
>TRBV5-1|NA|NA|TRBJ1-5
CASSLEGTQPQHF
TGCGCCAGCAGCTTGGAGGGAACCCAGCCCCAGCATTTT
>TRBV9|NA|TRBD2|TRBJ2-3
CASSLGTSGGPTDTQYF
TGTGCCAGCAGCTTAGGGACTAGCGGGGGACCCACAGATACGCAGTATTTT
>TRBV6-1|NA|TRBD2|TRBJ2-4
CASSDPSSGGQNIQYF
TGTGCCAGCAGTGACCCCTCTAGCGGGGGACAAAACATTCAGTACTTC
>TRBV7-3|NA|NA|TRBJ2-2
CASSSYLDTGELFF
TGTGCCAGCAGCTCCTACTTAGACACCGGGGAGCTGTTTTTT
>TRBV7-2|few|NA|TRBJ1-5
CASSLGQTNQPQHF
TGTGCCAGCAGCTTGGGGCAGACCAATCAGCCCCAGCATTTT
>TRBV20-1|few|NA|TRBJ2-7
CPSRQGYEQYF
TGCCCTTCCAGGCAGGGCTACGAGCAGTACTTC
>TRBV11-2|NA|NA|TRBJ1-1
CASSLGMGGRTEAFF
TGTGCCAGCAGCTTAGGTATGGGGGGGCGAACTGAAGCTTTCTTT
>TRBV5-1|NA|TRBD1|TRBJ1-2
CASSYTGTEYGYTF
TGCGCCAGCAGCTATACCGGGACAGAGTATGGCTACACCTTC
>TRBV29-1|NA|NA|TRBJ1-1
CSVEEGNRAFF
TGCAGCGTTGAGGAGGGAAATAGAGCTTTCTTT
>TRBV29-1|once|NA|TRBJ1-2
CSVLSYGYTF
TGCAGCGTTCTAAGTTATGGCTACACCTTC
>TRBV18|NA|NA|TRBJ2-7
CASSPDSRTYEQYF
TGTGCCAGCTCACCCGACTCCCGGACCTACGAGCAGTACTTC
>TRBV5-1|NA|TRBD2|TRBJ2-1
CASSLDSGGASDEQFF
TGCGCCAGCAGCTTAGACAGCGGGGGGGCCTCGGATGAGCAGTTCTTC
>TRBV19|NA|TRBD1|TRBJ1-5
CASSIDLETGDQPQHF
TGTGCCAGTAGTATAGATCTAGAAACAGGGGATCAGCCCCAGCATTTT
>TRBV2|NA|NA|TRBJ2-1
CASSAVQGRNEQFF
TGTGCCAGCAGTGCTGTCCAGGGGAGGAATGAGCAGTTCTTC
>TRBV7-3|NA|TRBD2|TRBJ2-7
CASSPSGGPSYEQYF
TGTGCCAGCAGCCCTAGCGGGGGCCCCTCCTACGAGCAGTACTTC
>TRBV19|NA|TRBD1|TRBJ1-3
CASSILTGPGNTIYF
TGTGCCAGTAGTATCCTGACAGGGCCTGGAAACACCATATATTTT
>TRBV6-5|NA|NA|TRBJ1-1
CASSTWDNQHEAFF
TGTGCCAGCAGTACATGGGACAACCAACATGAAGCTTTCTTT
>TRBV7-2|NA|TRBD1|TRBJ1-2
CASSRRDRGIVSYGYTF
TGTGCCAGCAGCCGCCGGGACAGGGGGATAGTATCCTATGGCTACACCTTC
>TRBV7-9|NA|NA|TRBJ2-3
CASSFPEADSTDTQYF
TGTGCCAGCAGCTTTCCCGAGGCCGACAGCACAGATACGCAGTATTTT
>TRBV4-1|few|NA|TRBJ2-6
CASSQGHSGANVLTF
TGCGCCAGCAGCCAAGGACACTCTGGGGCCAACGTCCTGACTTTC
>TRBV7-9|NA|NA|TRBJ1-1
CSTARNTEAFF
TGCTCTACGGCGCGGAACACTGAAGCTTTCTTT
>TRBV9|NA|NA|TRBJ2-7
CASSGRDLTYEQYF
TGTGCCAGCAGCGGAAGGGACCTTACCTACGAGCAGTACTTC
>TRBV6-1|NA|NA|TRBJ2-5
CASLKGGSKETQYF
TGTGCCAGCCTCAAGGGGGGGTCTAAAGAGACCCAGTACTTC